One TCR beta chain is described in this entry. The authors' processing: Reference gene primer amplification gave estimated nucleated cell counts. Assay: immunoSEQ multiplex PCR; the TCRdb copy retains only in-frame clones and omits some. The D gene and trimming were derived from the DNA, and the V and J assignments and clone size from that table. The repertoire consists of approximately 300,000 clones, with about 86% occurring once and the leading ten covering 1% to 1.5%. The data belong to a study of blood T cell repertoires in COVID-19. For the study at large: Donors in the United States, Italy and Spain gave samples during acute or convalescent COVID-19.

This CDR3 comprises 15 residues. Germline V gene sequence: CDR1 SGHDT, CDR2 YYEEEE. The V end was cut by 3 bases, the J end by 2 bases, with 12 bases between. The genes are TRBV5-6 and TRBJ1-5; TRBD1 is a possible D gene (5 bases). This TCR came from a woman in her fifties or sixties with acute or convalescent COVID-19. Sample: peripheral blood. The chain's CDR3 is CASSSTGTRNQPQHF. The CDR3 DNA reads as TGTGCCAGCAGCTCAACAGGAACTCGCAATCAGCCCCAGCATTTT.